Detailed here is one T cell receptor (beta chain). This record comes from a study of memory CD4+ T cells and cytomegalovirus serostatus. The sort gate was single viable CD3+CD4+CD8-CD45RO+ cells for memory CD4+ T cells. Clones were sequenced by immunoSEQ multiplex PCR, and TCRdb holds only the in-frame ones, with some missing. The table lists about 29,000 clones, around 80% of them singletons. The CDR3 spans 13 residues. Trimming cost V 2 bases and J 6 bases; bases outside gene matches: 1. Germline assignment: CDR1 SGHRS and CDR2 YFSETQ. The sample was memory CD4+ T cells from blood. The clonotype was recovered from an adult in good health and CMV-seronegative. The V call is TRBV5-1, the J call TRBJ1-2; 10 nucleotides align to TRBD1. The CDR3 spells CASSFGTGDGYTF. As DNA, the CDR3 is TGCGCCAGCAGCTTCGGGACAGGGGATGGCTACACCTTC.